One sample yielded the 15 T cell receptor beta chains listed below, sequenced in a study of T cell changes during pregnancy in multiple sclerosis. Some clones are missing from TCRdb's copy, which holds only in-frame ones; the method was immunoSEQ multiplex PCR. The data contain 70,000 to 95,000 clones, about 93% of them singletons. The specimen comprised peripheral blood, sampled after pregnancy. The receptors here all came from a female donor in good health, enrolled as a control in a pregnancy study.

V is TRBV12-5 and J is TRBJ2-1, with 9 bases aligning to TRBD1. Germline CDR1 LGHNT, CDR2 FRNRAP. CDR3 length equals 15 residues. V shed 6 bases and J 4 bases; nucleotides not matched to a gene: 7. The CDR3 reads CASGPTGGGYNEQFF. DNA of the CDR3: TGTGCTAGTGGCCCGACAGGGGGGGGATACAATGAGCAGTTCTTC.

This clone is a singleton in its sample. This chain links TRBV5-4 with TRBJ2-5, with D possibly TRBD1 on 6 matching bases. V dropped 4 bases and J dropped 0 bases, with 16 bases sitting between them. Germline-derived CDR1 and CDR2 are SGHNT and YYREEE (reference sequence). CDR3 length: 16 amino acids. The CDR3 DNA reads as TGTGCCAGCAGCCTCGACCCCCAGGGGTACCAAGAGACCCAGTACTTC. This encodes CASSLDPQGYQETQYF. Drawing the rest from reference TRBV5-4 and TRBJ2-5, the complete variable domain is ETGVTQSPTHLIKTRGQQVTLRCSSQSGHNTVSWYQQALGQGPQFIFQYYREEENGRGNFPPRFSGLQFPNYSSELNVNALELDDSALYLCASSLDPQGYQETQYFGPGTRLLVL.

The rearrangement uses TRBV7-9 and TRBJ2-7, with 10 nucleotides matching TRBD1. The ends lost 5 bases at V and 2 bases at J; junction bases unmatched: 3. Germline V gene data show CDR1 as SEHNR and CDR2 as FQNEAQ (reference sequence). The CDR3 extends over 14 amino acids. The CDR3 DNA is TGTGCCAGCAGCGGGGACAGGGGCCCCTACGAGCAGTACTTC. Protein product: CASSGDRGPYEQYF.

The DNA of the CDR3 is TGTGCCAGCTGCCTAAGCTACGAGCAGTACTTC. Encoded protein: CASCLSYEQYF. The chain joins TRBV2 to TRBJ2-7; the D is unclear. The CDR3 is made up of 11 amino acids. V lost 8 bases and J 3 bases, leaving 8 bases between the germline ends. Per germline, CDR1 SNHLY and CDR2 FYNNEI.

The count of this clone is one. This chain links TRBV5-4 with TRBJ1-3; 7 bases are shared with TRBD1. The germline gives CDR1 SGHNT, CDR2 YYREEE (reference sequence). The ends lost 3 bases at V and 4 bases at J; junction bases unmatched: 7. This CDR3 is built from 15 residues. The CDR3, as DNA: TGTGCCAGCAGCTCAAACAGGGGCGCCGGAAACACCATATATTTT. Translated: CASSSNRGAGNTIYF.

CDR3 DNA sequence: TGTGCCAGCAGCCTGGGGCTCCTCTACGAGCAGTACTTC. It translates to CASSLGLLYEQYF. The chain uses TRBV7-2 and TRBJ2-7, with a weak D call TRBD1 (5 bases). Germline V CDR1 and CDR2: SGHTA, FQGNSA. Trimming removed 5 bases from V and 3 bases from J, with 11 bases in between. The CDR3 has 13 residues.

Points on this clone: The junction shows a germline mismatch at one end, possibly a read error. The J gene is TRBJ1-2, the V gene TRBV27; possibly TRBD1 for D (5 bases). This CDR3 comprises 15 residues. In germline, CDR1 is MNHEY, CDR2 SMNVEV (reference sequence). The CDR3 sequence is CASSFTGGTGYGYTF. DNA for the CDR3: TGTGCCAGTAGTTTTACCGGCGGGACTGGCTATGGCTACACCTTC.

The chain carries TRBV11-2 and TRBJ2-7; D is possibly TRBD2 (6 bases). The CDR3 has 13 residues. V dropped 1 base and J dropped 6 bases, with 10 bases sitting between them. Germline values: CDR1 SGHAT, CDR2 FQNNGV. The CDR3 here is CASSLVLATEQYF. The CDR3 bases are TGTGCCAGCAGCTTAGTACTAGCAACCGAGCAGTACTTC.

This clone came up once. The chain joins TRBV6-5 to TRBJ2-7, with no clear D. Germline loops: CDR1 MNHEY, CDR2 SVGAGI. Between the trimmed V and J ends, which lost 5 bases and 3 bases, there was a span of 14 bases. This CDR3 comprises 14 residues. The CDR3 is CASSRARSGYEQYF. The CDR3 DNA is TGTGCCAGCAGTCGAGCGAGATCGGGCTACGAGCAGTACTTC.

As DNA, the CDR3 is TGTGCCAGCAGTTATACCTCCCCAGGGGGAAACACCATATATTTT. Residues: CASSYTSPGGNTIYF. This chain connects TRBV6-5 to TRBJ1-3; perhaps TRBD1 as D (5 bases). Trimming pared 3 bases from V and 4 bases from J, leaving 13 bases between. Per the germline V gene, CDR1 is MNHEY and CDR2 is SVGAGI. The CDR3 covers 15 residues.

The genes are TRBV5-1 and TRBJ2-5, with 8 bases that match TRBD2. Germline CDR1 and CDR2: SGHRS and YFSETQ. Trimming took 1 base from V and 6 from J; bases not matched to a gene: 5. The length of the CDR3 is 14 residues. CDR3 loop: CASSLTSGQQTQYF. CDR3 DNA sequence: TGCGCCAGCAGCTTGACTAGCGGCCAGCAGACCCAGTACTTC.

The rearrangement uses TRBV18 and TRBJ1-2; 8 nucleotides line up with TRBD1. Germline assignment: CDR1 KGHSH and CDR2 LQKENI. With V trimmed by 2 bases and J by 3 bases, 5 bases remained unmatched. The CDR3 consists of 15 residues. CDR3 region: CASSPSQGADYGYTF. The CDR3 DNA reads as TGTGCCAGCTCACCAAGCCAGGGGGCCGACTATGGCTACACCTTC.

This chain links TRBV6-5 with TRBJ1-2; the match to TRBD1 covers 9 bases. This CDR3 spans 14 amino acids. Trimming took 6 bases from V and 4 from J; bases not matched to a gene: 6. Germline assignment: CDR1 MNHEY and CDR2 SVGAGI. Written as DNA, the CDR3 is TGTGCCAGCAGATTTACAGGGGGCAGCTATGGCTACACCTTC. Translating it yields CASRFTGGSYGYTF.

The chain employs TRBV10-1 and TRBJ2-7; the match to TRBD2 covers 8 bases. Trimming cost V 8 bases and J 2 bases; bases outside gene matches: 5. The CDR3 extends over 13 amino acids. Germline V gene data show CDR1 as WNHNN and CDR2 as SYGVQD (reference sequence). The DNA for the CDR3 is TGCGCCAGCGGACCGGGACTAGCCTACGAGCAGTACTTC. This codes for CASGPGLAYEQYF.

This rearrangement joins TRBV7-2 to TRBJ1-5, with D unresolved. The V and J ends lost 2 bases and 4 bases respectively, with 3 bases between them. In germline, CDR1 is SGHTA, CDR2 FQGNSA. The CDR3 is 12 residues long. The CDR3 spells CASSLPNQPQHF. The CDR3 nucleotides are TGTGCCAGCAGCTTACCGAATCAGCCCCAGCATTTT.